Listed below are T cell receptor beta chains from one sample, sequenced in a study of blood T cell repertoires in COVID-19. Measured with immunoSEQ multiplex PCR; TCRdb has only the in-frame clones, and not every one. The table has approximately 250,000 clones, 80% to 90% seen once. The specimen was peripheral blood. These receptors all stem from a man between 25 and 39 years old with active or convalescent COVID-19. Each CDR3 is given with its conserved first and last residue. The order of the fields is J gene, D gene, clone size, V gene, CDR3 protein, CDR3 DNA. A D gene is named only where the DNA matches it firmly. Where a row states a size, it is once, few, many or the class of an expanded clone; other rows omit it.

>TRBJ2-1|TRBD2|.|TRBV18
CASSPGLAGGDNEQFF
TGTGCCAGCTCCCCAGGACTAGCGGGGGGAGACAATGAGCAGTTCTTC
>TRBJ2-1|TRBD2|.|TRBV5-1
CASSLDTGTSYNEQFF
TGCGCCAGCAGCTTGGACACAGGGACTAGCTACAATGAGCAGTTCTTC
>TRBJ1-1|TRBD1|.|TRBV6-5
CASSYGTGTTFF
TGTGCCAGCAGTTACGGGACAGGGACAACTTTCTTT
>TRBJ1-5|TRBD1|few|TRBV7-8
CASSLETGALSNQPQHF
TGTGCCAGCAGCTTAGAGACAGGGGCGCTGAGCAATCAGCCCCAGCATTTT
>TRBJ2-7|.|once|TRBV20-1
CSAYGDYEQYF
TGCAGTGCTTACGGTGACTACGAGCAGTACTTC
>TRBJ1-4|TRBD1|.|TRBV18
CASSPGTGTGEKLFF
TGTGCCAGCTCACCTGGGACAGGGACGGGAGAAAAACTGTTTTTT
>TRBJ1-2|.|.|TRBV10-3
CAIHAGALYGYTF
TGTGCCATCCACGCGGGAGCGCTATATGGCTACACCTTC
>TRBJ2-5|TRBD1|.|TRBV4-2
CASSPGTGNPSETQYF
TGTGCCAGCAGCCCAGGGACAGGGAATCCATCGGAGACCCAGTACTTC
>TRBJ1-1|.|.|TRBV7-9
CASSFPRGTNTEAFF
TGTGCCAGCAGCTTTCCTAGGGGAACGAACACTGAAGCTTTCTTT
>TRBJ1-3|TRBD1|.|TRBV5-1
CASSSGGQSGNTIYF
TGCGCCAGCAGCTCAGGGGGACAGAGTGGAAACACCATATATTTT
>TRBJ1-1|.|.|TRBV5-4
CASSFTTGGEAFF
TGTGCCAGCAGCTTCACGACTGGCGGGGAAGCTTTCTTT
>TRBJ1-3|.|.|TRBV6-2/TRBV6-3
CASSKTTGTIYF
TGTGCCAGCAGCAAAACCACAGGTACCATATATTTT
>TRBJ2-3|.|.|TRBV6-5
CASRLEIVGGTQYF
TGTGCCAGCAGACTAGAGATCGTCGGAGGTACGCAGTATTTT
>TRBJ1-2|.|.|TRBV6-5
CASSPRDRKAYTF
TGTGCCAGCAGTCCCCGCGACAGGAAAGCCTACACCTTC
>TRBJ1-1|.|.|TRBV18
CASSPGGDVEAFF
TGTGCCAGCTCACCAGGAGGGGATGTAGAAGCTTTCTTT
>TRBJ2-5|.|once|TRBV7-2
CASSLAPAGRETQYF
TGTGCCAGCAGCTTAGCCCCGGCGGGGAGGGAGACCCAGTACTTC
>TRBJ2-6|TRBD1|.|TRBV9
CASSVAVGQASGGANVLTF
TGTGCCAGCAGCGTAGCTGTGGGACAGGCGTCCGGTGGGGCCAACGTCCTGACTTTC
>TRBJ2-5|.|.|TRBV7-2
CASALRIQETQYF
TGTGCCAGTGCCCTGCGAATCCAAGAGACCCAGTACTTC
>TRBJ1-2|.|.|TRBV6-6
CASSYRTDVSGYGYTF
TGTGCCAGCAGTTACCGGACAGACGTTTCTGGCTATGGCTACACCTTC
>TRBJ1-1|.|once|TRBV9
CASSGQYTEAFF
TGTGCCAGCAGCGGCCAGTACACTGAAGCTTTCTTT
>TRBJ1-2|TRBD1|.|TRBV6-6
CASKPGTDYGYTF
TGTGCCAGCAAACCAGGGACAGACTATGGCTACACCTTC
>TRBJ2-1|TRBD1|.|TRBV14
CASSLQGNYNEQFF
TGTGCCAGCAGCCTACAGGGGAACTACAATGAGCAGTTCTTC
>TRBJ1-1|.|.|TRBV11-2
CASSFPLTDMNTEAFF
TGTGCCAGCAGCTTCCCCCTGACAGACATGAACACTGAAGCTTTCTTT
>TRBJ2-2|TRBD2|once|TRBV5-3
CARNLAGGNNTGELFF
TGTGCCAGAAACTTAGCGGGGGGTAATAACACCGGGGAGCTGTTTTTT
>TRBJ2-1|.|.|TRBV4-1
CASSQARGATLNEQFF
TGCGCCAGCAGCCAAGCACGGGGGGCTACCCTCAATGAGCAGTTCTTC
>TRBJ1-4|.|.|TRBV2
CASSVGAGNNEKLFF
TGTGCCAGCAGTGTCGGTGCAGGGAATAATGAAAAACTGTTTTTT
>TRBJ1-2|TRBD1|.|TRBV11-2
CASSFDRGSGYGYTF
TGTGCCAGCAGCTTTGACAGGGGGTCGGGCTATGGCTACACCTTC
>TRBJ2-2|.|.|TRBV7-2
CASSLLREVRMTGELFF
TGTGCCAGCAGCTTATTGAGGGAGGTCAGGATGACCGGGGAGCTGTTTTTT
>TRBJ2-7|TRBD1|.|TRBV4-1
CASTVGTGGSYEQYF
TGCGCCAGTACGGTAGGGACAGGGGGTTCCTACGAGCAGTACTTC
>TRBJ2-7|.|.|TRBV5-4
CASSWSRDIREQYF
TGTGCCAGCAGCTGGTCCCGGGACATTCGCGAGCAGTACTTC
>TRBJ2-3|TRBD2|.|TRBV11-2
CASSLVGGGALDTQYF
TGTGCCAGCAGCTTAGTGGGCGGGGGGGCATTGGATACGCAGTATTTT
>TRBJ2-5|.|.|TRBV13
CASSPPVSRDFRVTQYF
TGTGCCAGCAGCCCTCCAGTATCCCGGGACTTCCGAGTGACCCAGTACTTC
>TRBJ2-7|TRBD1|.|TRBV7-6
CASSSQVPGQGTYEQYF
TGTGCCAGCAGCTCCCAGGTTCCGGGACAGGGGACCTACGAGCAGTACTTC
>TRBJ1-5|TRBD1|few|TRBV10-3
CAISEGQGPQPQHF
TGTGCCATCAGTGAGGGACAGGGCCCTCAGCCCCAGCATTTT
>TRBJ2-1|.|.|TRBV10-2
CASKAQTGYNEQFF
TGCGCCAGCAAAGCCCAGACAGGATACAATGAGCAGTTCTTC
>TRBJ2-7|TRBD2|.|TRBV6-5
CASSYSGLAAYEQYF
TGTGCCAGCAGTTACTCAGGTCTAGCGGCCTACGAGCAGTACTTC
>TRBJ1-6|.|.|TRBV4-3
CASSQDPTANNSPLHF
TGCGCCAGCAGCCAAGATCCGACAGCTAATAATTCACCCCTCCACTTT
>TRBJ1-2|TRBD1|.|TRBV7-2
CASSFQPGTGIGGYTF
TGTGCCAGCAGCTTTCAGCCGGGGACAGGGATAGGGGGCTACACCTTC
>TRBJ1-1|.|few|TRBV13
CASSPSGQGDTEAFF
TGTGCCAGCAGCCCATCAGGGCAGGGTGACACTGAAGCTTTCTTT
>TRBJ1-2|.|.|TRBV6-5
CASSEGANYGYTF
TGTGCCAGCAGCGAGGGTGCTAACTATGGCTACACCTTC
>TRBJ2-1|TRBD2|once|TRBV7-3
CASSPGGPDNEQFF
TGTGCCAGCAGCCCGGGGGGGCCCGACAATGAGCAGTTCTTC
>TRBJ1-6|.|.|TRBV15
CATSPTSGDSPLHF
TGTGCCACCAGCCCCACCTCGGGGGATTCACCCCTCCACTTT
>TRBJ1-5|.|once|TRBV7-2
CASSLKGDQPQHF
TGTGCCAGCAGCTTAAAGGGAGATCAGCCCCAGCATTTT
>TRBJ1-6|TRBD1|.|TRBV5-1
CASSSPGQGDGSPLHF
TGCGCCAGCAGCTCTCCGGGACAGGGGGATGGGTCACCCCTCCACTTT
>TRBJ2-1|.|.|TRBV4-3
CASSQDIPARTVYNEQFF
TGCGCCAGCAGCCAAGATATCCCCGCCCGCACGGTCTACAATGAGCAGTTCTTC
>TRBJ2-7|TRBD1|.|TRBV7-9
CASSLVRQGAGEQYF
TGTGCCAGCAGCTTAGTTCGGCAGGGGGCAGGGGAGCAGTACTTC
>TRBJ2-5|.|.|TRBV5-1
CASSRQDRSETQYF
TGCGCCAGCAGCCGCCAAGACAGGAGCGAGACTCAGTACTTC